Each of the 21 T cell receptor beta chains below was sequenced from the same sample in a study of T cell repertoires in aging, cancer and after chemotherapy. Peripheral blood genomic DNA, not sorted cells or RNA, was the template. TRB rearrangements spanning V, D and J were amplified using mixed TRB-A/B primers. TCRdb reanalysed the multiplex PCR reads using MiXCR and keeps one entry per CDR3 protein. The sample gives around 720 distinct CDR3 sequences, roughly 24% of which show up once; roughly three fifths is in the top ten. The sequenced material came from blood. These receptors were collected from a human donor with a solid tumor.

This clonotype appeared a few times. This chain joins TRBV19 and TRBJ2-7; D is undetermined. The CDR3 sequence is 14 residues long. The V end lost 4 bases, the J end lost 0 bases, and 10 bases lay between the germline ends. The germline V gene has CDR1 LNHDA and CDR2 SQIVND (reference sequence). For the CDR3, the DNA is TGTGCCAGTAGTAGGACCTCCTTCTCCTACGAGCAGTACTTC. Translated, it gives CASSRTSFSYEQYF.

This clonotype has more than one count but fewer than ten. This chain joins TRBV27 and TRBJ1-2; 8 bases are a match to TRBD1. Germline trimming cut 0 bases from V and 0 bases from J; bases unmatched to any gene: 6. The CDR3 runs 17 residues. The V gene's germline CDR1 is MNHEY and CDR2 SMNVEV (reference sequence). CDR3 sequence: CASSLSGQGSPNYGYTF. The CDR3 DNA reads TGTGCCAGCAGTTTATCTGGACAGGGCTCCCCTAACTATGGCTACACCTTC.

CDR3 in DNA: TGTGCCAGCGACTTAGCGGCGGGAGGCTCCTACGAGCAGTACTTC. Translated: CASDLAAGGSYEQYF. This chain connects TRBV7-6 to TRBJ2-7; 8 positions match TRBD2. Trimming removed 8 bases from V and 0 bases from J; junction bases left unmatched: 9. The CDR3 contains 15 residues. Looked up from germline, CDR1 is SGHVS and CDR2 is FNYEAQ.

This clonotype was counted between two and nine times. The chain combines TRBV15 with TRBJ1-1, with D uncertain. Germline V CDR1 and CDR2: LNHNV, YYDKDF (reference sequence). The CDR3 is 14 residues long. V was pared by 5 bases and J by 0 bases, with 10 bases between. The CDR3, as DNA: TGTGCCACCAGCGCCGAGAGCATGAACACTGAAGCTTTCTTT. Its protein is CATSAESMNTEAFF. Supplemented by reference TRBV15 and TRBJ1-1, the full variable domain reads DAMVIQNPRYQVTQFGKPVTLSCSQTLNHNVMYWYQQKSSQAPKLLFHYYDKDFNNEADTPDNFQSRRPNTSFCFLDIRSPGLGDTAMYLCATSAESMNTEAFFGQGTRLTVV.

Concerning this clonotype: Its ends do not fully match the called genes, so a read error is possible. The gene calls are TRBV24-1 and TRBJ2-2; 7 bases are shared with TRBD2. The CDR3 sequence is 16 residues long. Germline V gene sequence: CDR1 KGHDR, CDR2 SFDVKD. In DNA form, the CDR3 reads TGTGCCATCAGTGATGGGCTAGCGGTAAACACCGGGGAGCTGTTTTTT. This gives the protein CAISDGLAVNTGELFF.

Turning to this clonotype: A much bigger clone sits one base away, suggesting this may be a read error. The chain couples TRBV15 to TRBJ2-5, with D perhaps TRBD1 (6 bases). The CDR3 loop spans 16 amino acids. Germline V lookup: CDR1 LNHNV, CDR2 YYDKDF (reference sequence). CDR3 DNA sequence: TGTGCCACCAGAAGAGTACCGGGACATCCTCAAGAGACCCAGTACTTC. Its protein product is CATRRVPGHPQETQYF.

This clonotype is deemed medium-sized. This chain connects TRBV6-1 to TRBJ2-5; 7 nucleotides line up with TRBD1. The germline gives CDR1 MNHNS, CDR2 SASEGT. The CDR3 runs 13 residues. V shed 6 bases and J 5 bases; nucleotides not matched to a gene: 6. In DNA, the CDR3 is TGTGCCAGCAGCCTCAACAGGGGTGAGACCCAGTACTTC. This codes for CASSLNRGETQYF.

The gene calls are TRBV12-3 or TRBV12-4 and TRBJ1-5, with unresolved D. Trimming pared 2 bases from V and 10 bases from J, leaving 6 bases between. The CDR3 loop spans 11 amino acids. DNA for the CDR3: TGTGCCAGCAGTTTAATTAGACCCCAGCATTTT. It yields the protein CASSLIRPQHF.

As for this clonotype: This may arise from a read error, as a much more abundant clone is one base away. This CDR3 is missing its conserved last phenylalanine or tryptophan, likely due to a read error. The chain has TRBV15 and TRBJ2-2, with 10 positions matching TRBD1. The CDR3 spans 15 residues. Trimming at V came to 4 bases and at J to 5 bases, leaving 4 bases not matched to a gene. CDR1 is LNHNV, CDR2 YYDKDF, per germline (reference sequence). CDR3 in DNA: TGTGCCACCAGCAAGGGACAGGGGCGGACCGGGGAGCTGTTTCTT. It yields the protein CATSKGQGRTGELFL.

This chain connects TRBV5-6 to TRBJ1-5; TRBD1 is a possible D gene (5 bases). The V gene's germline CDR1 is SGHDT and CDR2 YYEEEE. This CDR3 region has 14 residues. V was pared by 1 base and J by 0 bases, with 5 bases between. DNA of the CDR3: TGTGCCAGCAGCTTGACAGGTAGCAATCAGCCCCAGCATTTT. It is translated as CASSLTGSNQPQHF.

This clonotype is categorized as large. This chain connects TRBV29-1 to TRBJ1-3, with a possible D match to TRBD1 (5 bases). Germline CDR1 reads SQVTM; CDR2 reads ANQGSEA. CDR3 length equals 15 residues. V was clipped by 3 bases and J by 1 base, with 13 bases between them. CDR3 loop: CSVELIGASGNTIYF. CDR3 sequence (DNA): TGCAGCGTTGAGTTGATCGGGGCGTCTGGAAACACCATATATTTT.

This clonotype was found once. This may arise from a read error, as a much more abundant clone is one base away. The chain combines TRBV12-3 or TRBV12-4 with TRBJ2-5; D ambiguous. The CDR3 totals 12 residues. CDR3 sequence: CASTRLPETKYF. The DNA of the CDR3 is TGTGCCAGCACCCGATTACCAGAGACCAAGTACTTC.

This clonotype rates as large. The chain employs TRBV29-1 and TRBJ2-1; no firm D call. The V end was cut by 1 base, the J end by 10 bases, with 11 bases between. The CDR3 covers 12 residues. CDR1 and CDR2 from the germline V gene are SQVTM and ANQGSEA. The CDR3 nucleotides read TGCAGCGTTGAAGTAATCATGAGGGAGCAGTTCTTC. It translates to CSVEVIMREQFF.

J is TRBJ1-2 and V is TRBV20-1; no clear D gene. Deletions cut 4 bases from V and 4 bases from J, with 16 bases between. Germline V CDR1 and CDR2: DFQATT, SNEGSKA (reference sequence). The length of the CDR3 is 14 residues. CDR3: CSAMGSETAYGYTF. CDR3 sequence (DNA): TGCAGTGCTATGGGCTCAGAAACAGCCTATGGCTACACCTTC.

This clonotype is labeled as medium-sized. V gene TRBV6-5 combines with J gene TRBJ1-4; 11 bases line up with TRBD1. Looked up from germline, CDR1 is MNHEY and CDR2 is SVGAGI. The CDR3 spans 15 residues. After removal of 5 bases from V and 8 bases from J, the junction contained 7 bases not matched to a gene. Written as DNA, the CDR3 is TGTGCCAGCAGTACCGGACAGGGGGCACGCGAAAAACTGTTTTTT. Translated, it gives CASSTGQGAREKLFF.

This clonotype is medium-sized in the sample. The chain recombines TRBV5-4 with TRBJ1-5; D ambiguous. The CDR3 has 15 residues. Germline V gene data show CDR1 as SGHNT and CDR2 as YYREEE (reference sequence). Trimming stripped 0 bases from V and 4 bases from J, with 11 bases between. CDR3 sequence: CASSLDLGENQPQHF. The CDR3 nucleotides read TGTGCCAGCAGCTTGGATCTCGGCGAGAATCAGCCCCAGCATTTT.

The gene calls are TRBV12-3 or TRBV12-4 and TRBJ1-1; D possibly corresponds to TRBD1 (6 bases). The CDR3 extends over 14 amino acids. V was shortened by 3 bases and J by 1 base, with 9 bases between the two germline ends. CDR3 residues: CASSLGAPNTEAFF. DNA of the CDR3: TGTGCCAGCAGTTTGGGGGCGCCGAACACTGAAGCTTTCTTT.

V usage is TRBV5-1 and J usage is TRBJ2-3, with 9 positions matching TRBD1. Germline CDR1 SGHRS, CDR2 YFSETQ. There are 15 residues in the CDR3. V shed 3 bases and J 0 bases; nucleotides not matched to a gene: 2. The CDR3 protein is CASSWGQGSTDTQYF. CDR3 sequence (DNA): TGCGCCAGCAGCTGGGGACAGGGCAGCACAGATACGCAGTATTTT. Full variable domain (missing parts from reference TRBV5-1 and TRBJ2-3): KAGVTQTPRYLIKTRGQQVTLSCSPISGHRSVSWYQQTPGQGLQFLFEYFSETQRNKGNFPGRFSGRQFSNSRSEMNVSTLELGDSALYLCASSWGQGSTDTQYFGPGTRLTVL.

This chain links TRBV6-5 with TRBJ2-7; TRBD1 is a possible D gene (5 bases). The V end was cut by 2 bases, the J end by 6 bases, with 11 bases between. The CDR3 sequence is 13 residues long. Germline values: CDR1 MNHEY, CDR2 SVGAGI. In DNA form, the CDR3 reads TGTGCCAGCAGTTACCAGGGTACGAGCGAGCAGTACTTC. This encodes CASSYQGTSEQYF.

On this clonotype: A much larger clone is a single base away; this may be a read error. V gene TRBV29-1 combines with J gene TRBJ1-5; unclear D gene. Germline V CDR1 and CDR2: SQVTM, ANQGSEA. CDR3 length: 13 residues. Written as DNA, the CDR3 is TGCAGCGTTGGAGGGAATAGCAATCAGCACCAGCATTTT. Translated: CSVGGNSNQHQHF.

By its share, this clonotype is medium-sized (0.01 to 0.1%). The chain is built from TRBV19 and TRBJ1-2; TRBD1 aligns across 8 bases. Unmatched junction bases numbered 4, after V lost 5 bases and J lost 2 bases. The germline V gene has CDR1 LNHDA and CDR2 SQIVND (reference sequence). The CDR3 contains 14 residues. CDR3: CASSLRDRNYGYTF. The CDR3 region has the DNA TGTGCCAGTAGTCTCCGGGACAGGAACTATGGCTACACCTTC.